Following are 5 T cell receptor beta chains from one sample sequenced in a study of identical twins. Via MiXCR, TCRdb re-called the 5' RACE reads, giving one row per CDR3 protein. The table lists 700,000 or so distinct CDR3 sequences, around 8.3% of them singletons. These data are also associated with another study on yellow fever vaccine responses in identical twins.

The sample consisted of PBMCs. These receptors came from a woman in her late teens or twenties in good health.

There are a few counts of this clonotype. Here the CDR3 DNA reads TGTGCCAGCAGCCTAGAGACGACGGTGAGCCACGAGCAGTACTTC. This gives the protein CASSLETTVSHEQYF. The J gene is TRBJ2-7, the V gene TRBV7-2; D unclear. Per the germline V gene, CDR1 is SGHTA and CDR2 is FQGNSA. V was clipped by 5 bases and J by 5 bases, with 19 bases between them. The CDR3 extends over 15 amino acids.

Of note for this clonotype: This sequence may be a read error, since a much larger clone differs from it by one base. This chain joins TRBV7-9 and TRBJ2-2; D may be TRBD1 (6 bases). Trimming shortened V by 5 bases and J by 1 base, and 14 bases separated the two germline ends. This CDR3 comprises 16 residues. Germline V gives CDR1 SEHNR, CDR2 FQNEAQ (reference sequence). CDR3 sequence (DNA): TGTGCCAGCAGCACATGGGCGACAGGGAACACCGGGGAGCTGTTTTTT. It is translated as CASSTWATGNTGELFF.

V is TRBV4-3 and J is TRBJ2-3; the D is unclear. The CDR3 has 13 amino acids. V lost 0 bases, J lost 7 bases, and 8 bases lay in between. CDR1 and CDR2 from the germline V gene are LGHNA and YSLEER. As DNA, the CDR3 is TGCGCCAGCAGCCAAGAGAAGTGGAATACGCAGTATTTT. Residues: CASSQEKWNTQYF.

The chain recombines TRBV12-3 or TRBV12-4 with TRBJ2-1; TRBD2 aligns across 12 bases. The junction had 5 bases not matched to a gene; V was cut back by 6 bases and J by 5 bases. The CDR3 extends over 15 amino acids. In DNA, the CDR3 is TGTGCCAGCAGGCCCGGACTAGCGGGAAACAATGAGCAGTTCTTC. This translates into CASRPGLAGNNEQFF.

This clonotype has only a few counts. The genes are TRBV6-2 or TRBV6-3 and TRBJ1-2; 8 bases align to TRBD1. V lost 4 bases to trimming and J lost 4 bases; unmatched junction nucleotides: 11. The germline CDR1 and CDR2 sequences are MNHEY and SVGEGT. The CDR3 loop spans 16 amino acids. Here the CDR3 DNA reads TGTGCCAGCAGTTTAATTACCCTCGGGACAGGCTATGGCTACACCTTC. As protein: CASSLITLGTGYGYTF.